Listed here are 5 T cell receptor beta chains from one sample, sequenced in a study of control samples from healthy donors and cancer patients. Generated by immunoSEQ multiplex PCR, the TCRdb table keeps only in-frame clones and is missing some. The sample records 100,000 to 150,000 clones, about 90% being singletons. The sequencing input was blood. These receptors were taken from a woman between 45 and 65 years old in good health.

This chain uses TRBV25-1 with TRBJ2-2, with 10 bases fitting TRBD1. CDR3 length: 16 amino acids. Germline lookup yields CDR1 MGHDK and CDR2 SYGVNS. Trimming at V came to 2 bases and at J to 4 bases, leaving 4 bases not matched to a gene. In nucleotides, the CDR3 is TGTGCCAGCAGTGAAGAGACAGGGGGCGGCACCGGGGAGCTGTTTTTT. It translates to CASSEETGGGTGELFF.

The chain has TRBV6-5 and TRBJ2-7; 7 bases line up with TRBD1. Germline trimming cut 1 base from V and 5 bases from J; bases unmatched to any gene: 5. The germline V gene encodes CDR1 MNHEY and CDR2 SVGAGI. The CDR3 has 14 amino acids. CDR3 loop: CASSYYRGAHEQYF. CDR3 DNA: TGTGCCAGCAGTTACTACAGGGGAGCGCACGAGCAGTACTTC.

The CDR3 DNA sequence: TGTGCCAGCAGCTTAGATCTAGACAATGAGCAGTTCTTC. The encoded protein is CASSLDLDNEQFF. The V and J genes are TRBV11-3 and TRBJ2-1, with D unclear. Trimming took 0 bases from V and 5 from J, leaving 5 bases between them. The CDR3 consists of 13 residues. Germline assignment: CDR1 SGHNT and CDR2 YENEEA.

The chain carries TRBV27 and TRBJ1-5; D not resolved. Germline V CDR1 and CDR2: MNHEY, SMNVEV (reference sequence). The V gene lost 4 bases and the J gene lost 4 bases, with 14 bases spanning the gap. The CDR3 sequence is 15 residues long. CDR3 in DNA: TGTGCCAGCAGTTACGTAGGGAATCATAATCAGCCCCAGCATTTT. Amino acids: CASSYVGNHNQPQHF.

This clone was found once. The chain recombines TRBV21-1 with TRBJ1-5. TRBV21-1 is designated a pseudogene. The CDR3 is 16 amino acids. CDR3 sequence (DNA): TGTGCCAGCAGCAGCCTGACGGTTCCTAGCAATCAGCCCCAGCATTTT. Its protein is CASSSLTVPSNQPQHF.